This TCR beta chain originates from a study of CD8 T cells in Susac syndrome. Broader study findings: That the number of individuals in its TCR sequencing and HLA analysis was relatively small was acknowledged by the study.

In the case of this clonotype: Its antigen is unknown.

Reverse transcription of 0.5 to 1 ug RNA was carried out with random hexamers. Across 54 Vbeta and 13 Jbeta, TCR beta CDR3 was amplified with immunoSEQ multiplex PCR. One entry per CDR3 protein results from TCRdb running MiXCR on the immunoSEQ multiplex PCR reads. The table shows around 130,000 distinct CDR3 sequences, with 94% occurring only once. Trimming shortened V by 2 bases and J by 0 bases, and 11 bases separated the two germline ends. The CDR3 spans 16 residues. The V gene's germline CDR1 is MNHEY and CDR2 SMNVEV (reference sequence). Both CD4+ and CD8+ T cells were negatively isolated, and TEMRA cells underwent FACS enrichment.

The V gene is TRBV27, the J gene TRBJ2-4; D gene unclear. The source of this sequence is a human donor in good health. The sample taken for sequencing was CD4+ T cells from PBMCs. The CDR3 sequence is CASSLVGSLAKNIQYF. In DNA form, the CDR3 reads TGTGCCAGCAGTTTAGTGGGATCACTAGCCAAAAACATTCAGTACTTC.